The next 27 T cell receptor beta chains were all read from a single sample in a study of early T cells in non-severe SARS-CoV-2 infection. TCRdb called the 5' RACE reads again in MiXCR, with one record for every CDR3 protein. The table lists tens of thousands of distinct CDR3 sequences, under 7.5% of them singletons. This sample comprised whole blood, obtained at baseline. These receptor sequences come from an adult who was a healthcare worker with PCR-confirmed SARS-CoV-2 infection or an uninfected control (not recorded which).

Comment on this clonotype: A read error may be the cause here, since a much bigger clone is one base away. The chain joins TRBV12-3 or TRBV12-4 to TRBJ1-5; D is unresolved. CDR3 length: 14 amino acids. The V gene lost 3 bases and the J gene lost 3 bases, with 9 bases spanning the gap. This chain's CDR3 is CASSFMSINQPQHF. The DNA for the CDR3 is TGTGCCAGCAGTTTTATGTCCATCAATCAGCCCCAGCATTTT.

There are many counts of this clonotype. The chain couples TRBV19 to TRBJ2-7; TRBD1 might be the D (6 bases). CDR3 size: 13 residues. Deletions cut 4 bases from V and 7 bases from J, with 14 bases between. Germline V lookup: CDR1 LNHDA, CDR2 SQIVND (reference sequence). The CDR3 sequence: CASSKGDAREQYF. In DNA form, the CDR3 reads TGTGCCAGTAGTAAGGGGGACGCACGGGAGCAGTACTTC. The full variable domain, its missing parts supplied by reference TRBV19 and TRBJ2-7, is DGGITQSPKYLFRKEGQNVTLSCEQNLNHDAMYWYRQDPGQGLRLIYYSQIVNDFQKGDIAEGYSVSREKKESFPLTVTSAQKNPTAFYLCASSKGDAREQYFGPGTRLTVT.

This clonotype occurred many times. Here the CDR3 DNA reads TGCAGTGCGGGACAATCGGGACAGGTTAATTCACCCCTCCACTTT. Amino acid sequence: CSAGQSGQVNSPLHF. This sequence joins TRBV20-1 and TRBJ1-6; TRBD1 matches 8 bases. V trimming: 6 bases; J trimming: 6 bases; junction bases outside the gene matches: 10. The CDR3 runs 15 residues. Germline V lookup: CDR1 DFQATT, CDR2 SNEGSKA (reference sequence).

In its sample, this clonotype was seen many times. The V and J genes are TRBV5-1 and TRBJ2-5; D possibly uses TRBD1 or TRBD2 (5 bases each). Germline V gives CDR1 SGHRS, CDR2 YFSETQ. Trimming pared 4 bases from V and 1 base from J, leaving 17 bases between. This CDR3 comprises 16 residues. This CDR3 reads CASSPAGTSVQETQYF. The CDR3 nucleotides read TGCGCCAGCAGCCCCGCCGGGACCTCGGTCCAAGAGACCCAGTACTTC.

The chain has TRBV11-2 and TRBJ2-3; TRBD2 might be the D (7 bases). Germline CDR1 is SGHAT and CDR2 is FQNNGV. The CDR3 sequence is 16 residues long. V lost 6 bases and J 3 bases, leaving 19 bases between the germline ends. CDR3 bases: TGTGCCAGCAGACCCGGCGGGGGCTACGGGACAGATACGCAGTATTTT. It codes for CASRPGGGYGTDTQYF. Full variable domain (outside the CDR3, taken from reference TRBV11-2 and TRBJ2-3): EAGVAQSPRYKIIEKRQSVAFWCNPISGHATLYWYQQILGQGPKLLIQFQNNGVVDDSQLPKDRFSAERLKGVDSTLKIQPAKLEDSAVYLCASRPGGGYGTDTQYFGPGTRLTVL.

This clonotype occurred many times. V gene TRBV20-1 combines with J gene TRBJ2-7; D perhaps matches TRBD1 (6 bases). This CDR3 region has 15 residues. V shed 0 bases and J shed 7 bases, with 19 bases lying between them. Per germline, CDR1 DFQATT and CDR2 SNEGSKA (reference sequence). The CDR3 bases are TGCAGTGCTAGAGATTTAGGGCACGATAGGGGGGAGCAGTACTTC. It translates to CSARDLGHDRGEQYF.

This clonotype was observed at least ten times. This sequence joins TRBV20-1 and TRBJ1-2; tentatively, D is TRBD1 (5 bases). V shed 5 bases and J shed 7 bases, with 23 bases lying between them. Germline V gives CDR1 DFQATT, CDR2 SNEGSKA (reference sequence). The CDR3 spans 15 residues. The CDR3 DNA reads as TGCAGTGCTCTCCCGGGACGTAGAGACACTGGTGGCTACACCTTC. This sequence encodes CSALPGRRDTGGYTF.

This clonotype was detected ten times or more. This chain connects TRBV4-3 to TRBJ1-1; D call uncertain. Per germline, CDR1 LGHNA and CDR2 YSLEER. The V and J ends lost 0 bases and 1 base respectively, with 9 bases between them. The CDR3 runs to 15 residues. CDR3 sequence: CASSQEARANTEAFF. In DNA, the CDR3 is TGCGCCAGCAGCCAAGAGGCAAGAGCGAACACTGAAGCTTTCTTT.

The table lists this clonotype with many counts. The chain combines TRBV7-9 with TRBJ2-1; either TRBD1 or TRBD2 may supply D (6 bases each). There are 15 residues in the CDR3. Germline CDR1 SEHNR, CDR2 FQNEAQ (reference sequence). The V end lost 2 bases, the J end lost 0 bases, and 8 bases lay between the germline ends. The CDR3 DNA sequence: TGTGCCAGCAGCTTACCGGGGGCCTCCTACAATGAGCAGTTCTTC. This encodes CASSLPGASYNEQFF.

The chain joins TRBV12-5 to TRBJ1-1, with TRBD1 as a possible D gene (6 bases). CDR1 LGHNT and CDR2 FRNRAP come from the germline V gene. V shed 5 bases and J shed 3 bases, with 16 bases lying between them. The CDR3 runs to 15 residues. CDR3 nucleotides: TGTGCTAGTGGTCCCCCACGGGGGGCAGACACTGAAGCTTTCTTT. Translated, it gives CASGPPRGADTEAFF.

This clonotype was recorded at least ten times. The CDR3 protein is CASIELTGIPYGYTF. DNA of the CDR3: TGTGCCAGCATCGAATTGACAGGGATCCCCTATGGCTACACCTTC. V and J are TRBV11-2 and TRBJ1-2, with 7 bases fitting TRBD1. V trimming: 7 bases; J trimming: 4 bases; junction bases outside the gene matches: 12. CDR1 and CDR2 from the germline V gene are SGHAT and FQNNGV. The CDR3 consists of 15 residues.

The CDR3 DNA follows: TGCGCCAGCAGCTTTGCAGGGGGAACCACCGGGGAGCTGTTTTTT. Amino acids: CASSFAGGTTGELFF. The chain has TRBV5-1 and TRBJ2-2, with TRBD1 identical over 7 bases. Germline V CDR1 and CDR2: SGHRS, YFSETQ. The trim removed 2 bases at V and 4 bases at J, leaving 5 bases unmatched. The CDR3 spans 15 residues.

This clonotype occurred many times. The V gene is TRBV5-1, the J gene TRBJ2-1; D gene uncertain. Germline lookup yields CDR1 SGHRS and CDR2 YFSETQ. With 5 bases removed from V and 0 bases from J, the gap between germline ends came to 12 bases. The CDR3 length is 15 residues. CDR3 in DNA: TGCGCCAGCAGGTCGTACCCAAGCTCCTACAATGAGCAGTTCTTC. This codes for CASRSYPSSYNEQFF.

This clonotype was counted a few times. J is TRBJ2-7 and V is TRBV27; 11 bases match TRBD1. CDR3 length equals 16 residues. Germline V lookup: CDR1 MNHEY, CDR2 SMNVEV (reference sequence). J lost 6 bases, V lost 3 bases, and 10 bases had no gene match. This CDR3 is CASSFGTGGRDREQYF. The DNA of the CDR3 is TGTGCCAGCAGTTTCGGGACAGGGGGTCGAGATCGCGAGCAGTACTTC.

This clonotype has a handful of counts. This chain uses TRBV5-1 with TRBJ2-5, with 7 positions matching TRBD1. Germline CDR1 reads SGHRS; CDR2 reads YFSETQ. The V gene end was trimmed by 2 bases and the J gene end by 2 bases; junction bases not matched to a gene: 12. CDR3 length: 17 residues. This chain's CDR3 is CASSFPAAGTDQETQYF. CDR3 in DNA: TGCGCCAGCAGCTTTCCGGCTGCAGGGACAGATCAAGAGACCCAGTACTTC. Filled out from reference TRBV5-1 and TRBJ2-5, the complete variable domain reads KAGVTQTPRYLIKTRGQQVTLSCSPISGHRSVSWYQQTPGQGLQFLFEYFSETQRNKGNFPGRFSGRQFSNSRSEMNVSTLELGDSALYLCASSFPAAGTDQETQYFGPGTRLLVL.

In this sample, this clonotype turned up many times. The gene calls are TRBV10-3 and TRBJ2-3; TRBD2 matches at 8 bases. Germline trimming cut 6 bases from V and 0 bases from J; bases unmatched to any gene: 2. There are 14 residues in the CDR3. Germline V gives CDR1 ENHRY, CDR2 SYGVKD. Here the CDR3 DNA reads TGTGCCATCAGCCCGGGAGGGAGCACAGATACGCAGTATTTT. Amino acid sequence: CAISPGGSTDTQYF.

This clonotype was recorded many times. The chain couples TRBV20-1 to TRBJ2-5; D is ambiguous. The length of the CDR3 is 11 residues. Deletions cut 6 bases from V and 2 bases from J, with 7 bases between. Germline V CDR1 and CDR2: DFQATT, SNEGSKA (reference sequence). The CDR3 spells CSALGQETQYF. As DNA, the CDR3 is TGCAGTGCGCTGGGTCAAGAGACCCAGTACTTC.

V is TRBV4-3 and J is TRBJ1-5, with D unclear. V shed 0 bases and J shed 3 bases, with 9 bases lying between them. The CDR3 contains 15 residues. The germline gives CDR1 LGHNA, CDR2 YSLEER. CDR3 sequence reads: CASSQDLGYNQPQHF. The CDR3, as DNA: TGCGCCAGCAGCCAAGATCTAGGTTACAATCAGCCCCAGCATTTT.

This clonotype has more than one count but fewer than ten. V gene TRBV7-2 combines with J gene TRBJ2-3; perhaps D is TRBD1 or TRBD2 (6 bases each). Germline assignment: CDR1 SGHTA and CDR2 FQGNSA. Trimming removed 0 bases from V and 4 bases from J, with 17 bases in between. The CDR3 has 17 amino acids. Here the CDR3 DNA reads TGTGCCAGCAGCTTAGCGCCGGGGGCGGGGAGCGCAGATACGCAGTATTTT. Translating gives CASSLAPGAGSADTQYF. The full variable domain, completed using reference TRBV7-2 and TRBJ2-3, is GAGVSQSPSNKVTEKGKDVELRCDPISGHTALYWYRQSLGQGLEFLIYFQGNSAPDKSGLPSDRFSAERTGGSVSTLTIQRTQQEDSAVYLCASSLAPGAGSADTQYFGPGTRLTVL.

This clonotype was counted ten times or more. The rearrangement uses TRBV12-3 or TRBV12-4 and TRBJ1-1; D is ambiguous. Trimming removed 5 bases from V and 4 bases from J, with 17 bases in between. The CDR3 loop spans 15 amino acids. CDR3 region: CASSRTSGTGTEAFF. DNA of the CDR3: TGTGCCAGCAGTCGGACGTCCGGTACGGGCACTGAAGCTTTCTTT.

The rearrangement uses TRBV30 and TRBJ1-2, with D unresolved. V shed 5 bases and J shed 3 bases, with 10 bases lying between them. The CDR3 is 12 amino acids. The germline V gene has CDR1 GTSNPN and CDR2 SVGIG (reference sequence). The CDR3 DNA sequence: TGTGCCTGGCGGAGGACGGACTATGGCTACACCTTC. Encoded protein: CAWRRTDYGYTF.

This clonotype came up many times. This rearrangement joins TRBV29-1 to TRBJ2-7, with 7 bases that match TRBD2. The CDR3 sequence is 16 residues long. Per germline, CDR1 SQVTM and CDR2 ANQGSEA. The trim removed 4 bases at V and 0 bases at J, leaving 12 bases unmatched. The CDR3 coding sequence is TGCAGCGTTGGCGGCGTGGGGGGAGGGGACTCCTACGAGCAGTACTTC. Translation gives CSVGGVGGGDSYEQYF.

J is TRBJ2-7 and V is TRBV7-2; D is undetermined. This CDR3 is built from 13 residues. Trimming stripped 2 bases from V and 1 base from J, with 6 bases between. CDR1 is SGHTA and CDR2 is FQGNSA in the germline V gene. The CDR3 bases are TGTGCCAGCAGCTTATCGGGTTCCTACGAGCAGTACTTC. Its translation is CASSLSGSYEQYF.

This clonotype was recorded a few times. CDR3 amino acids: CASSRVAGENEQFF. CDR3 in DNA: TGTGCCAGCAGCAGGGTAGCGGGGGAAAATGAGCAGTTCTTC. The chain couples TRBV7-6 to TRBJ2-1; TRBD2 matches 9 bases. The CDR3 is 14 amino acids. V lost 5 bases, J lost 7 bases, and 6 bases stayed unmatched. Germline V gene sequence: CDR1 SGHVS, CDR2 FNYEAQ.

At least ten counts were recorded for this clonotype. V is TRBV4-2 and J is TRBJ2-1; 9 nucleotides agree with TRBD2. Germline V lookup: CDR1 LGHNA, CDR2 YNFKEQ. There are 18 residues in the CDR3. V shed 4 bases, J shed 1 base, and the junction held 11 bases outside the gene matches. The CDR3 loop reads CASSLPGRGGPSYNEQFF. CDR3 DNA sequence: TGTGCCAGCAGCCTCCCGGGGCGGGGGGGCCCATCCTACAATGAGCAGTTCTTC.

This clonotype came up many times. V usage is TRBV24-1 and J usage is TRBJ2-3; no definite D call. Between the trimmed V and J ends, which lost 0 bases and 3 bases, there was a span of 12 bases. The CDR3 runs to 16 residues. Germline V gives CDR1 KGHDR, CDR2 SFDVKD. CDR3 loop: CATSDLNEKETDTQYF. In nucleotides, the CDR3 is TGTGCCACCAGTGATTTGAACGAGAAGGAAACAGATACGCAGTATTTT.

This clonotype was observed a handful of times. The chain combines TRBV5-1 with TRBJ1-4; D call uncertain. CDR3 length equals 17 residues. CDR1 is SGHRS and CDR2 is YFSETQ in the germline V gene. The germline V and J ends were trimmed by 2 bases and 5 bases, with 19 bases remaining between them. CDR3 nucleotide sequence: TGCGCCAGCAGCTTTCTTAACACCGGGATGGGGAATGAAAAACTGTTTTTT. Translated: CASSFLNTGMGNEKLFF.